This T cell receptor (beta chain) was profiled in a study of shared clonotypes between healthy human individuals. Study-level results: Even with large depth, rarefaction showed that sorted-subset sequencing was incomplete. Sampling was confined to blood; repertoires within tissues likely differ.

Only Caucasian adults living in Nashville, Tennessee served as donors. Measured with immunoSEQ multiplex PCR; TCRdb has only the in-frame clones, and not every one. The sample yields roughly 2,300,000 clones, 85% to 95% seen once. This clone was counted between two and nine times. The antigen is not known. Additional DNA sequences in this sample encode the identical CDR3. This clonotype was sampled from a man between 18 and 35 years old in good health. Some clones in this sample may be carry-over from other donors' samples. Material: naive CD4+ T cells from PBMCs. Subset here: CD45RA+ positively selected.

In DNA form, the CDR3 reads TGTGCCAGCAGCGCCAGGGCTCAAGAGACCCAGTACTTC. Its translation: CASSARAQETQYF. V and J are TRBV7-3 and TRBJ2-5, with D possibly matching TRBD1 (5 bases). The germline V gene has CDR1 SGHTA and CDR2 FQGTGA. Trimming pared 5 bases from V and 2 bases from J, leaving 9 bases between. This CDR3 contains 13 residues.